This entry concerns a single TCR beta chain. As yet, its antigen is unknown. It was with a sample-barcoded 5' primer and a J-beta primer mix that a second PCR of about 6 to 12 cycles was run. In TCRdb, the 5' RACE reads were re-called with MiXCR into one record per CDR3 protein. The sample includes roughly 2 million distinct CDR3 sequences, about 50% of them seen just once. This sample is drawn from a study of blood T cells in healthy people across ages. Background on the study: About one barcoded beta molecule per two T cells was the capture yield of template switching.

Points from the study as a whole: Total diversity from one million sequenced T cells was likely underestimated. Roughly linear declines in TCR beta diversity per million T cells occurred with age.

There were at least 5.5 micrograms of total RNA extracted from every sample. Germline CDR1 reads LGHNA; CDR2 reads YNFKEQ. The CDR3 has 16 amino acids. V lost 1 base, J lost 4 bases, and 6 bases stayed unmatched. V gene TRBV4-2 combines with J gene TRBJ2-5, with TRBD2 matching over 10 bases. Source material: blood. The receptor's source is a woman between 35 and 50 years old in good health. CDR3 nucleotides: TGTGCCAGCAGCCAAGGTCTAGCGGGGGCGGCAGAGACCCAGTACTTC. It translates to CASSQGLAGAAETQYF.